This T cell receptor beta chain was obtained from a study of glioma-infiltrating T cells after dendritic cell vaccination. Looking at the study overall: Monocyte-derived dendritic cells, cultured 7 to 8 days with IL-4 and GM-CSF, were pulsed with autologous tumor lysate.

The CDR3 spans 23 residues. V dropped 4 bases and J dropped 7; count of bases not matched to a gene: 28. Selection required adequate fresh-frozen tumor tissue plus more than two years' survival data. The immunoSEQ assay amplified TCRB CDR3 from up to roughly 2 ug DNA. Generated by immunoSEQ multiplex PCR, the TCRdb table keeps only in-frame clones and is missing some. Altogether roughly 52,000 clones are present, 65% to 90% being singletons, with the ten largest covering over 9.5%. This sample comprised blood, obtained before dendritic cell vaccination. The receptor was derived from a human donor with glioblastoma. V gene TRBV5-3 combines with J gene TRBJ2-1; 14 nucleotides line up with TRBD2. TRBV5-3 is marked as an open reading frame, function uncertain. The CDR3 nucleotides are TGTGCCAGAAGCCCGAAACGACCCAATTCGAACGACTCCGGGACTAGCGGGAGTAATGAGCAGTTCTTC. Translation gives CARSPKRPNSNDSGTSGSNEQFF.